The source of this T cell receptor (beta chain) is a study of blood T cell repertoires in COVID-19. This CDR3 is built from 17 residues. The ends lost 6 bases at V and 5 bases at J; junction bases unmatched: 10. Germline loops: CDR1 LNHDA, CDR2 SQIVND (reference sequence). Only in-frame clones appear in the TCRdb table, and some are missing; sequencing was by immunoSEQ multiplex PCR. Of some 150,000 clones in the sample, around 85% were seen once. This clone was seen just once. The TCR was taken from a man aged 55 to 70 who had recovered from COVID-19. Sequenced sample: peripheral blood. The V gene is TRBV19, the J gene TRBJ1-4; TRBD1 matches 12 bases. CDR3: CASRAGTGGAWNEKLFF. CDR3 coding DNA: TGTGCCAGTAGGGCAGGGACAGGGGGCGCTTGGAATGAAAAACTGTTTTTT.